This T cell receptor (beta chain) was recovered during a study of T cell repertoires in aging, cancer and after chemotherapy. Study-level background: Paired samples before and after chemotherapy came from glioblastoma patients receiving temozolomide-based therapy. General study points: Median generation probability rose over the chemotherapy interval in each cancer cohort, suggesting rebound thymic output.

CDR1 SQVTM and CDR2 ANQGSEA come from the germline V gene. The trim removed 4 bases at V and 5 bases at J, leaving 7 bases unmatched. The CDR3 is 14 residues long. Multiplex touch-down PCR with TRB-A/B primers amplified rearranged V-D-J TRB sequences. Each CDR3 protein is one row after TCRdb ran MiXCR on the multiplex PCR reads. The sample includes about 2,900 distinct CDR3 sequences, around 25% of them seen just once. Amplification of TCR beta used genomic DNA extracted from peripheral blood. By proportion, this clonotype is large. The target antigen is unknown. The specimen sequenced was blood. The receptor was isolated from a human donor with a solid tumor. The chain couples TRBV29-1 to TRBJ2-3; 9 positions match TRBD2. CDR3 sequence: CSVGNSGSVDTQYF. CDR3 nucleotide sequence: TGCAGCGTTGGTAATAGCGGGAGCGTAGATACGCAGTATTTT.